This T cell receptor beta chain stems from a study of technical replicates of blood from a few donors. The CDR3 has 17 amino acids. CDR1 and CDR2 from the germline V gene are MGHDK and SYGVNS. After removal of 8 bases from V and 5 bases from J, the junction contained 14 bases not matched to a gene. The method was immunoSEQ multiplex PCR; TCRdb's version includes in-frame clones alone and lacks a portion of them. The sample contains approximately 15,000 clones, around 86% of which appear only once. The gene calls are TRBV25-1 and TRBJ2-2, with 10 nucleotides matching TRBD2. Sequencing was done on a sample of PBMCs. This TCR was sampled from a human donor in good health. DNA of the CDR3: TGTGCCAGCGCCGGAGAGCAGCGGGAGGGGGGTACCGGGGAGCTGTTTTTT. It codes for CASAGEQREGGTGELFF.